The 21 T cell receptor beta chains below were found in one sample sequenced in a study of blood T cells in healthy people across ages. Primed by a sample-barcoded 5' primer and a J-beta primer mix, a second PCR proceeded for 7 to 11 cycles. One entry per CDR3 protein results from TCRdb running MiXCR on the 5' RACE reads. In the table there are roughly 500,000 distinct CDR3 sequences, around 24% of which are singletons. The sample also formed part of further work on T cells of mothers and their children.

The source material was blood. The receptors shown here come from a boy younger than 18 in good health.

The chain carries TRBV20-1 and TRBJ1-2, with 8 bases aligning to TRBD1. This CDR3 contains 13 residues. Germline V gives CDR1 DFQATT, CDR2 SNEGSKA (reference sequence). V trimming: 6 bases; J trimming: 5 bases; junction bases outside the gene matches: 8. The CDR3: CSAPGQGGYGYTF. The CDR3 coding sequence is TGCAGTGCCCCCGGACAGGGAGGGTATGGCTACACCTTC.

The V gene is TRBV28, the J gene TRBJ2-5; D remains ambiguous. Germline CDR1 MDHEN, CDR2 SYDVKM. This CDR3 comprises 15 residues. Trimming removed 6 bases from V and 4 bases from J, with 18 bases in between. DNA of the CDR3: TGTGCCAGCAGCCCGAGCGCCCCTTTAAGAGAGACCCAGTACTTC. Amino acids: CASSPSAPLRETQYF.

A few counts support this clonotype. The chain links TRBV7-8 to TRBJ2-1, with D possibly matching TRBD2 (6 bases). Germline V gives CDR1 SGHVS, CDR2 FQNEAQ. The length of the CDR3 is 14 residues. V was pared by 2 bases and J by 8 bases, with 13 bases between. Here the CDR3 reads CASSLYPSVDEQFF. CDR3 bases: TGTGCCAGCAGCTTATATCCTAGCGTGGATGAGCAGTTCTTC.

CDR3 region: CASSDVRLGKETQYF. The CDR3, as DNA: TGTGCCAGCAGTGACGTCCGCCTTGGGAAAGAGACCCAGTACTTC. J is TRBJ2-5 and V is TRBV6-1, with D hard to call. CDR3 length: 15 residues. V was pared by 3 bases and J by 3 bases, with 14 bases between. Germline lookup yields CDR1 MNHNS and CDR2 SASEGT.

This clonotype was seen a handful of times. Since the CDR3 does not end with the conserved phenylalanine or tryptophan, this likely comes from a read error. The chain recombines TRBV9 with TRBJ2-4; 8 positions agree with TRBD2. J gave up 2 bases and V 2 bases, and 6 bases lay outside the gene matches. This CDR3 comprises 16 residues. Per germline, CDR1 SGDLS and CDR2 YYNGEE. In DNA, the CDR3 is TGTGCCAGCAGCGTTACGGGGGGGACCTCCAAAAACATTCAGTACCTC. This gives the protein CASSVTGGTSKNIQYL.

The V and J genes are TRBV5-1 and TRBJ1-1, with D possibly matching TRBD1 (6 bases). Trimming left V 0 bases short and J 0 bases short, with 9 bases between. Looked up from germline, CDR1 is SGHRS and CDR2 is YFSETQ. The CDR3 contains 15 residues. CDR3 in DNA: TGCGCCAGCAGCTTGGGGGGGGCAGTGAACACTGAAGCTTTCTTT. This encodes CASSLGGAVNTEAFF.

Only a few counts were recorded for this clonotype. The chain carries TRBV6-2 or TRBV6-3 and TRBJ1-1; 10 nucleotides align to TRBD1. The CDR3 is 13 residues long. Losses at the gene ends were 7 bases for V and 11 bases for J; bases not matched to a gene: 10. The germline V gene has CDR1 MNHEY and CDR2 SVGEGT. For the CDR3, the DNA is TGTGCCAGCATTAGACAGGGGGCGCGGACGGCTTTCTTT. It codes for CASIRQGARTAFF.

This CDR3 reads CSARETTGHSLYEQFF. For the CDR3, the DNA is TGCAGTGCTAGAGAGACCACGGGACATAGTCTGTATGAGCAGTTCTTC. The chain joins TRBV20-1 to TRBJ2-5, with D maybe TRBD1 (6 bases). The J call may be in error: the DNA end matches TRBJ2-1 better. This CDR3 is built from 16 residues. Germline CDR1 is DFQATT and CDR2 is SNEGSKA (reference sequence).

The genes are TRBV27 and TRBJ2-5; possibly TRBD2 for D (5 bases). The J call is in doubt because the DNA end fits TRBJ2-1 better. From germline, CDR1 is MNHEY and CDR2 SMNVEV (reference sequence). This CDR3 comprises 15 residues. The CDR3 coding sequence is TGTGCCAGCAGTTCCGGACTCACTCTCGGTAATGAGCAGTTCTTC. Amino acid sequence: CASSSGLTLGNEQFF.

This clonotype was detected a few times. The chain joins TRBV5-1 to TRBJ1-2; no clear D gene. This CDR3 contains 14 residues. V was cut by 4 bases and J by 0 bases, with 10 bases left in between. Germline V lookup: CDR1 SGHRS, CDR2 YFSETQ. DNA for the CDR3: TGCGCCAGCAGCGCAGGTCAACCTAACTATGGCTACACCTTC. As protein: CASSAGQPNYGYTF. Full variable domain (outside the CDR3, taken from reference TRBV5-1 and TRBJ1-2): KAGVTQTPRYLIKTRGQQVTLSCSPISGHRSVSWYQQTPGQGLQFLFEYFSETQRNKGNFPGRFSGRQFSNSRSEMNVSTLELGDSALYLCASSAGQPNYGYTFGSGTRLTVV.

The rearrangement uses TRBV6-2 or TRBV6-3 and TRBJ2-1; 8 positions match TRBD2. Per the germline V gene, CDR1 is MNHEY and CDR2 is SVGEGT. The CDR3 is made up of 17 amino acids. The trim removed 11 bases at V and 2 bases at J, leaving 17 bases unmatched. This chain's CDR3 is CASGGTRGVEAYNEQFF. As DNA, the CDR3 is TGTGCCTCCGGGGGGACTAGGGGCGTAGAGGCCTACAATGAGCAGTTCTTC.

The chain combines TRBV7-2 with TRBJ1-2; 7 positions agree with TRBD1. V lost 4 bases, J lost 2 bases, and 4 bases stayed unmatched. Germline CDR1 and CDR2: SGHTA and FQGNSA. The CDR3 sequence is 14 residues long. CDR3 region: CASSWGTANYGYTF. The CDR3 bases are TGTGCCAGCAGCTGGGGGACAGCGAACTATGGCTACACCTTC.

This clonotype turned up a few times. V is TRBV4-3 and J is TRBJ2-5; D tentatively reads TRBD1 or TRBD2 (7 bases each). Germline assignment: CDR1 LGHNA and CDR2 YSLEER. CDR3 length equals 16 residues. The germline V and J ends were trimmed by 1 base and 3 bases, with 15 bases remaining between them. The CDR3 loop is CASSQGEGAKEETQYF. DNA for the CDR3: TGCGCCAGCAGCCAAGGGGAGGGGGCCAAGGAAGAGACCCAGTACTTC.

This clonotype was seen only a few times. The CDR3 loop is CASSFTGGSEQFF. The CDR3 nucleotides are TGCGCCAGCAGCTTCACAGGGGGATCTGAGCAGTTCTTC. This chain links TRBV5-1 with TRBJ2-5; 8 nucleotides align to TRBD1. The DNA matches TRBJ2-1 better at its end, which makes the J call doubtful. The CDR3 spans 13 residues. Germline-derived CDR1 and CDR2 are SGHRS and YFSETQ.

The chain couples TRBV7-2 to TRBJ2-5, with D perhaps given as TRBD1 or TRBD2 (5 bases each). The germline gives CDR1 SGHTA, CDR2 FQGNSA. CDR3 length: 15 residues. The germline V and J ends were trimmed by 0 bases and 3 bases, with 11 bases remaining between them. CDR3 loop: CASSLAAGTEETQYF. The CDR3 bases are TGTGCCAGCAGCTTAGCGGCCGGGACGGAAGAGACCCAGTACTTC.

The sample holds a few counts of this clonotype. The J gene is TRBJ2-3, the V gene TRBV7-9; 7 bases agree with TRBD1. The length of the CDR3 is 16 residues. Germline CDR1 SEHNR, CDR2 FQNEAQ (reference sequence). The J segment lost 5 bases and the V segment lost 1 base, leaving 9 bases of the junction unmatched. CDR3 sequence: CASSLDRYRQGDTQYF. As DNA, the CDR3 is TGTGCCAGCAGCTTAGACCGCTACCGACAGGGAGATACGCAGTATTTT.

This clonotype was seen ten or more times. The chain uses TRBV29-1 and TRBJ2-5; D perhaps matches TRBD1 (5 bases). CDR1 is SQVTM, CDR2 ANQGSEA, per germline. There are 12 residues in the CDR3. V was cut by 4 bases and J by 7 bases, with 13 bases left in between. CDR3 nucleotides: TGCAGCGTTGGAGACGATAGGGGGACCCAGTACTTC. It encodes CSVGDDRGTQYF.

This clonotype was counted only a few times. The V call is TRBV11-3, the J call TRBJ2-1; unclear D gene. CDR1 SGHNT and CDR2 YENEEA come from the germline V gene. V gave up 4 bases and J gave up 0 bases, with 13 bases separating them. CDR3 size: 16 residues. The CDR3 nucleotides are TGTGCCAGCAGCTCCCCGTCCCCGAGCTCCTACAATGAGCAGTTCTTC. Translated, it gives CASSSPSPSSYNEQFF. Filled out from reference TRBV11-3 and TRBJ2-1, the complete variable domain reads EAGVVQSPRYKIIEKKQPVAFWCNPISGHNTLYWYLQNLGQGPELLIRYENEEAVDDSQLPKDRFSAERLKGVDSTLKIQPAELGDSAVYLCASSSPSPSSYNEQFFGPGTRLTVL.

This clonotype was seen a few times. The chain combines TRBV6-6 with TRBJ2-2, with 12 bases that match TRBD2. Germline loops: CDR1 MNHNY, CDR2 SVGAGI (reference sequence). CDR3 length: 14 amino acids. V was clipped by 6 bases and J by 7 bases; unmatched bases: 3. The CDR3 nucleotides are TGTGCCAGCAGCCGGACTAGCGGGAACGGGGAGCTGTTTTTT. Amino acid sequence: CASSRTSGNGELFF.

This clonotype was picked up a small number of times. The chain is built from TRBV7-2 and TRBJ2-5, with D tentatively TRBD1 (6 bases). Germline CDR1 reads SGHTA; CDR2 reads FQGNSA. Trimming cost V 4 bases and J 2 bases, with 20 bases left between them. The CDR3 is made up of 17 amino acids. Here the CDR3 DNA reads TGTGCCAGCAGCTCGGACCCGAACAGGGTTTGGCAAGAGACCCAGTACTTC. Translating it yields CASSSDPNRVWQETQYF.

This clonotype has more than one count but fewer than ten. This sequence joins TRBV5-5 and TRBJ2-7; 15 nucleotides agree with TRBD2. V was pared by 4 bases and J by 2 bases, with 7 bases of the junction left unmatched. The CDR3 is 17 amino acids. CDR1 is SGHKS, CDR2 YYEKEE, per germline (reference sequence). As DNA, the CDR3 is TGTGCCAGCAGCCCACCACGGACTAGCGGGAGGGCCTACGAGCAGTACTTC. It codes for CASSPPRTSGRAYEQYF.